The sample holds many counts of the clone carrying this TCR beta chain. In TCRdb, the 5' RACE reads were re-called with MiXCR into one record per CDR3 protein. Here the sample spans approximately 32,000 distinct CDR3 sequences, 6.6% being singletons. Trimming shortened V by 5 bases and J by 2 bases, and 13 bases separated the two germline ends. Germline CDR1 and CDR2: ENHRY and SYGVKD. The CDR3 covers 15 residues. The data derive from a study of early T cells in non-severe SARS-CoV-2 infection. Sequencing was performed on whole blood. The genes are TRBV10-3 and TRBJ1-5, with D possibly TRBD1 on 5 matching bases. The TCR was taken from an adult who was a healthcare worker with PCR-confirmed SARS-CoV-2 infection or an uninfected control (not recorded which). The CDR3 DNA reads as TGTGCCATCAGTAGACAGCTCCAAGGCAATCAGCCCCAGCATTTT. Translation: CAISRQLQGNQPQHF.